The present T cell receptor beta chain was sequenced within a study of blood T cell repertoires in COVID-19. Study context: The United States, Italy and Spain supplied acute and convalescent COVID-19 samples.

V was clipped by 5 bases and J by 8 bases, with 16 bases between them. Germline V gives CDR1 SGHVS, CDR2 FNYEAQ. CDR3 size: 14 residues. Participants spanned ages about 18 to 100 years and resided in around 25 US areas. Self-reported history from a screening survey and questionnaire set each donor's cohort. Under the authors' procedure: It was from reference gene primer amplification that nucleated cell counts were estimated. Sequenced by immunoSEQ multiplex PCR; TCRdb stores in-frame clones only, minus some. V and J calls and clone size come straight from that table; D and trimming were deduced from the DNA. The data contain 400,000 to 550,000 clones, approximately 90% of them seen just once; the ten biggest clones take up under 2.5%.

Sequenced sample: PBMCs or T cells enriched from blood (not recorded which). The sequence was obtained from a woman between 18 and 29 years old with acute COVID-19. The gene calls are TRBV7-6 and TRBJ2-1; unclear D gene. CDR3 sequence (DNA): TGTGCCAGCAGCCTGACCGGCTCTGAGGATGAGCAGTTCTTC. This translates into CASSLTGSEDEQFF.